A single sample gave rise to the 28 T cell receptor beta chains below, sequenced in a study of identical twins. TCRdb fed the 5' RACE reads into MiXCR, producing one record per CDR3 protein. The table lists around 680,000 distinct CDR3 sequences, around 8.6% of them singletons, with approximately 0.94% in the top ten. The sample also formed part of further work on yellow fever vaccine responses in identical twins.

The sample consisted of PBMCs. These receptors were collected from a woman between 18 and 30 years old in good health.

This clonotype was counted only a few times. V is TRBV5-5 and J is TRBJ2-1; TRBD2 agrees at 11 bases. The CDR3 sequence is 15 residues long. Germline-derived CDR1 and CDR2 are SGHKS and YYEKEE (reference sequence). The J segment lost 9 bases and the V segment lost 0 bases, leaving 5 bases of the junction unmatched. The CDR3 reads CASSLVSGGGTEQFF. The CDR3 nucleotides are TGTGCCAGCAGCTTGGTTAGCGGGGGGGGTACTGAGCAGTTCTTC.

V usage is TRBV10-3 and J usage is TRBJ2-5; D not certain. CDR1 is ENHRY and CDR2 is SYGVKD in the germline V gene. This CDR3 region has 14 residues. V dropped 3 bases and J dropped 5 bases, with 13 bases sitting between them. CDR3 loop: CAISDKLFGETQYF. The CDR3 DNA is TGTGCCATCAGTGATAAACTATTCGGGGAGACCCAGTACTTC.

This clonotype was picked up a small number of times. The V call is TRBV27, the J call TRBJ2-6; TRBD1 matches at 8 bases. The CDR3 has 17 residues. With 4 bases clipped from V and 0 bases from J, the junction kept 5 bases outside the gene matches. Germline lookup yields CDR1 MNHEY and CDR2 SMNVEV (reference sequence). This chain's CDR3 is CASSYQGAISGANVLTF. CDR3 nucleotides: TGTGCCAGCAGTTATCAGGGGGCGATCTCTGGGGCCAACGTCCTGACTTTC.

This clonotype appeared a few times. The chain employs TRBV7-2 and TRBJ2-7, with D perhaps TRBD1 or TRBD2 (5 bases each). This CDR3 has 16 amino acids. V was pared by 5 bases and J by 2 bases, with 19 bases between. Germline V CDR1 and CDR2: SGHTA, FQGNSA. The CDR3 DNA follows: TGTGCCAGCAGCCCATTCTGGGACCGCCAGACCTACGAGCAGTACTTC. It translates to CASSPFWDRQTYEQYF.

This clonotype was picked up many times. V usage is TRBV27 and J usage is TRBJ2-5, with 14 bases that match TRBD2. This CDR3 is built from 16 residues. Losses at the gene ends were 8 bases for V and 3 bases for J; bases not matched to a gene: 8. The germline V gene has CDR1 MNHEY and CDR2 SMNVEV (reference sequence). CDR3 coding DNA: TGTGCCAGCGGGACTAGCGGGAGATCGGAGGAAGAGACCCAGTACTTC. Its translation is CASGTSGRSEEETQYF.

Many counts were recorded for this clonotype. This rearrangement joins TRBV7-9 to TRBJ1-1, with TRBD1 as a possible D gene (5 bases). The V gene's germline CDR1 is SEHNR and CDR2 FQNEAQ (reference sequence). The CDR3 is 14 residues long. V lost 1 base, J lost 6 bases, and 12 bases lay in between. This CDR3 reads CASSLGQGDSEAFF. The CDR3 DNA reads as TGTGCCAGCAGCTTAGGTCAGGGAGACTCTGAAGCTTTCTTT.

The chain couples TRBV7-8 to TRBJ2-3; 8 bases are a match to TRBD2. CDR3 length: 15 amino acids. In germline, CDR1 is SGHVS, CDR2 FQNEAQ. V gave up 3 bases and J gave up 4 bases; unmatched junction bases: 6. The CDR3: CASSFFREGPDTQYF. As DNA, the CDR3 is TGTGCCAGCAGCTTCTTCCGGGAGGGCCCAGATACGCAGTATTTT. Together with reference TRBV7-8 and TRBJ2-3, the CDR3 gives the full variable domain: GAGVSQSPRYKVAKRGQDVALRCDPISGHVSLFWYQQALGQGPEFLTYFQNEAQLDKSGLPSDRFFAERPEGSVSTLKIQRTQQEDSAVYLCASSFFREGPDTQYFGPGTRLTVL.

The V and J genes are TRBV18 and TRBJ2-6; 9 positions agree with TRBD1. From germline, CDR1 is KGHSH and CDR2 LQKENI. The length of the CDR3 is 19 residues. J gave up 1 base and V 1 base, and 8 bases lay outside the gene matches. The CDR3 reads CASSPLEVTGGSGANVLTF. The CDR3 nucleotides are TGTGCCAGCTCACCACTCGAGGTGACAGGGGGTTCTGGGGCCAACGTCCTGACTTTC.

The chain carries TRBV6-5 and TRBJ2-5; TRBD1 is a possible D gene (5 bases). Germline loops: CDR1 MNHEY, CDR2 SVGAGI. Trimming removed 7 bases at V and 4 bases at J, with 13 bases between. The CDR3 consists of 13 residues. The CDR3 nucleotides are TGTGCCAGCACTTTAGGAAGGGGAGAGACCCAGTACTTC. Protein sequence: CASTLGRGETQYF.

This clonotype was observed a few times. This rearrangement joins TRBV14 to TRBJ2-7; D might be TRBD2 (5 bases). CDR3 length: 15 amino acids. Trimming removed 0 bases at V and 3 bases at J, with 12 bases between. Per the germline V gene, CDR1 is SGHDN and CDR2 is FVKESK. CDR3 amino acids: CASSQDRDWGYEQYF. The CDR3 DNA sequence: TGTGCCAGCAGCCAAGACCGGGATTGGGGCTACGAGCAGTACTTC.

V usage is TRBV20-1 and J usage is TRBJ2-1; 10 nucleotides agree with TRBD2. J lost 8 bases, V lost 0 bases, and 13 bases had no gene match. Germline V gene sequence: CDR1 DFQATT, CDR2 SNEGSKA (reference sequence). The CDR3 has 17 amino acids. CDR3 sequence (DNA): TGCAGTGCTAGAGATGGAGGACTAGCGGTACAGGGACATGAGCAGTTCTTC. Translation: CSARDGGLAVQGHEQFF.

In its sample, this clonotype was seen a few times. CDR3 in DNA: TGTGCCTGGAGCGGCGGGCATGAGCAGTTCTTC. As protein: CAWSGGHEQFF. V usage is TRBV30 and J usage is TRBJ2-1, with D tentatively TRBD2 (5 bases). Germline loops: CDR1 GTSNPN, CDR2 SVGIG (reference sequence). Between the trimmed V and J ends, which lost 3 bases and 8 bases, there was a span of 8 bases. The CDR3 has 11 amino acids.

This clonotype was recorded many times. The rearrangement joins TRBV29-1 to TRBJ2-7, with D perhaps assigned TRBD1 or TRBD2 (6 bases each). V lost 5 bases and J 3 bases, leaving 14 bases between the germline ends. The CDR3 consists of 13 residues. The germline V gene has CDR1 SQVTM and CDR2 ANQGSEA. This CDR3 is CSVHSGGYYEQYF. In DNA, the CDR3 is TGCAGCGTTCATTCCGGGGGCTACTACGAGCAGTACTTC.

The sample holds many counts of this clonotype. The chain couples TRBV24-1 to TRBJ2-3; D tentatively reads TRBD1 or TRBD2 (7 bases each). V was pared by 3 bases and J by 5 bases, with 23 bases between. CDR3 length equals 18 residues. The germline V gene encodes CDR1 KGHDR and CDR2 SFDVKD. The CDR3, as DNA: TGTGCCACCAGTGATCCTAGCGGACAGGCGAGTTCGGTAGATACGCAGTATTTT. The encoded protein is CATSDPSGQASSVDTQYF.

CDR3 DNA sequence: TGTGCCAGCAGCCCAGGGACAGCCCACACCGGGGAGCTGTTTTTT. It translates to CASSPGTAHTGELFF. The chain combines TRBV7-3 with TRBJ2-2, with 7 bases lining up with TRBD1. This CDR3 has 15 amino acids. The germline V gene encodes CDR1 SGHTA and CDR2 FQGTGA. V dropped 5 bases and J dropped 3; count of bases not matched to a gene: 6. The whole variable domain, filled in from reference TRBV7-3 and TRBJ2-2, reads GAGVSQTPSNKVTEKGKYVELRCDPISGHTALYWYRQSLGQGPEFLIYFQGTGAADDSGLPNDRFFAVRPEGSVSTLKIQRTERGDSAVYLCASSPGTAHTGELFFGEGSRLTVL.

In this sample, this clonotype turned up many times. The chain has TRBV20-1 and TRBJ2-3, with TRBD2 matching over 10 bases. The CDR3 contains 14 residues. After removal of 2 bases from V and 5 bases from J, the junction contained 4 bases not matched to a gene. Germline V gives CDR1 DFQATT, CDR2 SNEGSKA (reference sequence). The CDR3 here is CSARLAGAVDTQYF. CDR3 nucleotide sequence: TGCAGTGCTAGACTAGCGGGAGCTGTAGATACGCAGTATTTT.

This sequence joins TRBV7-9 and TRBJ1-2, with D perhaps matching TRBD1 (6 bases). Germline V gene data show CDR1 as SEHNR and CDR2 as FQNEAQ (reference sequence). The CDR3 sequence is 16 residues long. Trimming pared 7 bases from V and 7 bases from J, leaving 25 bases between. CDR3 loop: CASTHSAGGHYRGYTF. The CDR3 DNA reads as TGTGCCAGCACCCATTCGGCCGGGGGACATTACCGTGGCTACACCTTC.

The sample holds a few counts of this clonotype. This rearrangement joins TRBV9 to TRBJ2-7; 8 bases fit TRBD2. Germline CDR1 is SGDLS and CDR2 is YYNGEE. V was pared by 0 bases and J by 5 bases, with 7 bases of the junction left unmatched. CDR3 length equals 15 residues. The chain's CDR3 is CASSVGGGQIHEQYF. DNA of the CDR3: TGTGCCAGCAGCGTAGGCGGGGGGCAAATCCACGAGCAGTACTTC. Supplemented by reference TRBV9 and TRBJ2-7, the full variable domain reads DSGVTQTPKHLITATGQRVTLRCSPRSGDLSVYWYQQSLDQGLQFLIQYYNGEERAKGNILERFSAQQFPDLHSELNLSSLELGDSALYFCASSVGGGQIHEQYFGPGTRLTVT.

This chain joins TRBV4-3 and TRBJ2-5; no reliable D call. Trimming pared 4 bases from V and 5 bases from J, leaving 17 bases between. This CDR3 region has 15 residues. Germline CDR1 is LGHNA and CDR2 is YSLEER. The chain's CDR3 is CASSPRWSVAETQYF. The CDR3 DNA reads TGCGCCAGCAGCCCCCGTTGGTCGGTTGCGGAGACCCAGTACTTC.

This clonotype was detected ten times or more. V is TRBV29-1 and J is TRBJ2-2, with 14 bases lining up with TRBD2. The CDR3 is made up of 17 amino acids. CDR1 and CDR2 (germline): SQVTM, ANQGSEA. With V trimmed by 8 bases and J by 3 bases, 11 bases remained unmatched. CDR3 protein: CSTLTSGGAGDTGELFF. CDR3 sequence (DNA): TGCAGCACACTGACTAGCGGGGGGGCGGGGGACACCGGGGAGCTGTTTTTT.

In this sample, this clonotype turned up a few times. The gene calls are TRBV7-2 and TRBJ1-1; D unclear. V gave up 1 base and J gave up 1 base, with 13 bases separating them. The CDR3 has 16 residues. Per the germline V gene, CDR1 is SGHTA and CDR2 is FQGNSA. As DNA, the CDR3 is TGTGCCAGCAGCTTAGTCGTCAGGCCCCGGAACACTGAAGCTTTCTTT. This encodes CASSLVVRPRNTEAFF.

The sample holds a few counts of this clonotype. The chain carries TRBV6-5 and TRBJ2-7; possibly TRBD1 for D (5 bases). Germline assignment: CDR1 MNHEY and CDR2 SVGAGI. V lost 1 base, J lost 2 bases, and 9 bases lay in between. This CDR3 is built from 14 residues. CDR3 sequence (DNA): TGTGCCAGCAGTTACTTAGGGGATCCCTACGAGCAGTACTTC. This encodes CASSYLGDPYEQYF.

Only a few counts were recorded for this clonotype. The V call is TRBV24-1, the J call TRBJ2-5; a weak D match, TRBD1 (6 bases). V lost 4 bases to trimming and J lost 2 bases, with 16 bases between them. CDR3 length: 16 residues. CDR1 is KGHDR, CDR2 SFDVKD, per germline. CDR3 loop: CATSDPPGHRQETQYF. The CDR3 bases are TGTGCCACCAGTGACCCACCGGGACACAGGCAAGAGACCCAGTACTTC.

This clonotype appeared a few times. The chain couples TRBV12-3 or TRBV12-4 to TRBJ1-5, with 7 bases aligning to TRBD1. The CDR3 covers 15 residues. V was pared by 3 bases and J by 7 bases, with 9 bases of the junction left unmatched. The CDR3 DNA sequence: TGTGCCAGCAGTTTGTTCCGGGACAGTGGACAGCCCCAGCATTTT. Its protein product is CASSLFRDSGQPQHF.

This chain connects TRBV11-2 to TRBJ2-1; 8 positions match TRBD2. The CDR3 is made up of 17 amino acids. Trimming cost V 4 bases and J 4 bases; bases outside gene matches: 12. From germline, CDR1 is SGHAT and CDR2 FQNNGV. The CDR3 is CASSSPIELAVYNEQFF. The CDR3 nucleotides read TGTGCCAGCAGCTCCCCAATAGAACTAGCGGTATACAATGAGCAGTTCTTC.

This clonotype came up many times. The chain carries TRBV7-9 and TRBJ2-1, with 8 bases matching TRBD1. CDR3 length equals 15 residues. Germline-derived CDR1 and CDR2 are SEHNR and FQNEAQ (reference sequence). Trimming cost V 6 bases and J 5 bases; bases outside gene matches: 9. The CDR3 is CASSYTDRANNEQFF. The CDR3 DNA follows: TGTGCCAGCAGTTATACGGACAGGGCAAACAATGAGCAGTTCTTC.

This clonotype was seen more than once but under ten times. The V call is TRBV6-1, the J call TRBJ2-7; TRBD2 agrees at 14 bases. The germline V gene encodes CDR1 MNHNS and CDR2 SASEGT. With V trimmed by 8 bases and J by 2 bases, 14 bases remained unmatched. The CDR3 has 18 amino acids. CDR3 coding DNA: TGTGCCAGCTCCTTTGCGGGACTAGCGGGAGTTAGAGCCTACGAGCAGTACTTC. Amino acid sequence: CASSFAGLAGVRAYEQYF.

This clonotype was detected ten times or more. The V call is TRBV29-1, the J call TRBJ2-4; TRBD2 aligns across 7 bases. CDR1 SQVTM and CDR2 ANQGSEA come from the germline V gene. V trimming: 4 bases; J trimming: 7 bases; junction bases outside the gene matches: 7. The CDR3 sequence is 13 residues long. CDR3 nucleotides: TGCAGCGTTGGGGGAGGGTTGCAGAACATTCAGTACTTC. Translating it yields CSVGGGLQNIQYF. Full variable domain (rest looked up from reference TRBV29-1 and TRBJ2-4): SAVISQKPSRDICQRGTSLTIQCQVDSQVTMMFWYRQQPGQSLTLIATANQGSEATYESGFVIDKFPISRPNLTFSTLTVSNMSPEDSSIYLCSVGGGLQNIQYFGAGTRLSVL.